The 20 T cell receptor beta chains given below trace back to one sample, sequenced in a study of T cells in Graves' hyperthyroidism and ophthalmopathy. RNA transcripts provided the source from which TCR beta CDR3 regions were amplified. Researchers ran a first-round RT-PCR on the TCR CDR3 using the HTBI primer set. Using its own MiXCR run on the multiplex PCR reads, TCRdb lists one record per CDR3 protein. The sample records almost 600,000 distinct CDR3 sequences, around 14% being singletons. Sequencing used blood. The receptors derive from a woman aged 25 to 39 with Graves' hyperthyroidism that later progressed to Graves' ophthalmopathy.

This rearrangement joins TRBV6-9 to TRBJ1-2; no clear D gene. In germline, CDR1 is MNHGY, CDR2 SVAAGI. CDR3 length equals 12 residues. V was pared by 4 bases and J by 7 bases, with 10 bases between. CDR3 sequence (DNA): TGTGCCAGCAGTTTCACTCAAGGTGGCTACACCTTC. Translating it yields CASSFTQGGYTF.

This clonotype was counted many times. The chain uses TRBV28 and TRBJ2-5; the D is unclear. In germline, CDR1 is MDHEN, CDR2 SYDVKM. The V gene lost 3 bases and the J gene lost 2 bases, with 13 bases spanning the gap. This CDR3 is built from 15 residues. This chain's CDR3 is CASSFAPEMQETQYF. DNA for the CDR3: TGTGCCAGCAGTTTCGCCCCCGAGATGCAAGAGACCCAGTACTTC. The entire variable domain, with the rest obtained from reference TRBV28 and TRBJ2-5, is as follows: DVKVTQSSRYLVKRTGEKVFLECVQDMDHENMFWYRQDPGLGLRLIYFSYDVKMKEKGDIPEGYSVSREKKERFSLILESASTNQTSMYLCASSFAPEMQETQYFGPGTRLLVL.

This clonotype was seen more than once but under ten times. The chain carries TRBV28 and TRBJ1-1; maybe TRBD1 (6 bases). The CDR3 is made up of 17 amino acids. Germline assignment: CDR1 MDHEN and CDR2 SYDVKM. Between the trimmed V and J ends, which lost 2 bases and 4 bases, there was a span of 20 bases. Here the CDR3 DNA reads TGTGCCAGCAGTTTAATAAGGACCCTGAGAGGGGGCACTGAAGCTTTCTTT. Its translation: CASSLIRTLRGGTEAFF.

This clonotype was counted a few times. V is TRBV27 and J is TRBJ2-2, with no clear D. The ends were cut back, 6 bases at V and 7 bases at J, with 9 bases in the middle. The germline V gene encodes CDR1 MNHEY and CDR2 SMNVEV (reference sequence). The CDR3 contains 12 residues. Here the CDR3 DNA reads TGTGCCAGCAGATCGGACGACGGGGAGCTGTTTTTT. Amino acids: CASRSDDGELFF.

V and J are TRBV20-1 and TRBJ2-7; 7 positions match TRBD1. Germline V gene sequence: CDR1 DFQATT, CDR2 SNEGSKA (reference sequence). V lost 6 bases, J lost 7 bases, and 21 bases stayed unmatched. The CDR3 runs 16 residues. CDR3 DNA: TGCAGTGCCACACCCCCATCCTGGAAGGGGGCGCTTGAGCAGTACTTC. Translating gives CSATPPSWKGALEQYF.

V is TRBV4-1 and J is TRBJ2-1; 7 bases fit TRBD2. V trimming: 0 bases; J trimming: 4 bases; junction bases outside the gene matches: 9. Germline CDR1 reads MGHRA; CDR2 reads YSYEKL. The CDR3 has 17 amino acids. CDR3 loop: CASSQEGLLAAYNEQFF. The CDR3 region has the DNA TGCGCCAGCAGCCAAGAAGGTTTGCTAGCGGCATACAATGAGCAGTTCTTC.

This clonotype occurred once. The CDR3 loop reads CASSELAGEGETQYF. CDR3 bases: TGCGCCAGCAGTGAACTAGCGGGAGAGGGAGAGACCCAGTACTTC. The chain recombines TRBV10-1 with TRBJ2-5, with TRBD2 identical over 11 bases. V lost 3 bases and J lost 4; bases outside the gene matches: 4. The germline V gene has CDR1 WNHNN and CDR2 SYGVQD (reference sequence). The CDR3 loop spans 15 amino acids.

In its sample, this clonotype was seen many times. The chain has TRBV2 and TRBJ1-1; D unresolved. The V end was cut by 5 bases, the J end by 3 bases, with 10 bases between. CDR1 is SNHLY, CDR2 FYNNEI, per germline. The CDR3 spans 13 residues. The CDR3 sequence is CASSTLGDTEAFF. The CDR3 DNA reads TGTGCCAGCAGTACCCTGGGAGACACTGAAGCTTTCTTT.

V usage is TRBV27 and J usage is TRBJ2-1; 7 positions match TRBD2. The germline V gene encodes CDR1 MNHEY and CDR2 SMNVEV (reference sequence). The CDR3 is 14 amino acids. V lost 2 bases and J lost 6; bases outside the gene matches: 4. As DNA, the CDR3 is TGTGCCAGCAGTTTACTGGGAGGGCCCAATGAGCAGTTCTTC. This translates into CASSLLGGPNEQFF.

This clonotype occurred many times. The rearrangement uses TRBV12-3 or TRBV12-4 and TRBJ1-6, with D perhaps TRBD1 (5 bases). The CDR3 has 12 residues. V was clipped by 6 bases and J by 14 bases, with 14 bases between them. CDR3 residues: CASRTRDLALHF. The DNA of the CDR3 is TGTGCCAGCAGGACACGGGACTTGGCCCTCCACTTT.

V is TRBV13 and J is TRBJ2-7; 10 nucleotides agree with TRBD2. This CDR3 region has 14 residues. After removal of 4 bases from V and 3 bases from J, the junction contained 3 bases not matched to a gene. The germline V gene has CDR1 PRHDT and CDR2 FYEKMQ (reference sequence). The CDR3 coding sequence is TGTGCCAGCAGCTCCTCTAGCGGGAGCTACGAGCAGTACTTC. Amino acids: CASSSSSGSYEQYF.

This chain joins TRBV7-2 and TRBJ2-3, with a possible D match to TRBD1 (5 bases). The CDR3 loop spans 14 amino acids. Trimming took off 10 bases at V and 4 bases at J, with 18 bases between the two ends. The germline V gene has CDR1 SGHTA and CDR2 FQGNSA. The CDR3 DNA is TGTGCCACTACGCCTAGTGGGGCCGCAGATACGCAGTATTTT. This encodes CATTPSGAADTQYF. The variable domain in full, completed from reference TRBV7-2 and TRBJ2-3, reads GAGVSQSPSNKVTEKGKDVELRCDPISGHTALYWYRQSLGQGLEFLIYFQGNSAPDKSGLPSDRFSAERTGGSVSTLTIQRTQQEDSAVYLCATTPSGAADTQYFGPGTRLTVL.

CDR3 region: CATSDPVTNQPQHF. The CDR3 nucleotides are TGTGCCACCAGTGATCCCGTGACCAATCAGCCCCAGCATTTT. This sequence joins TRBV24-1 and TRBJ1-5, with D hard to call. V lost 3 bases and J 3 bases, leaving 8 bases between the germline ends. The CDR3 spans 14 residues. Germline CDR1 and CDR2: KGHDR and SFDVKD.

This clonotype was seen ten or more times. The chain recombines TRBV2 with TRBJ2-2; D perhaps matches TRBD1 (6 bases). Trimming cost V 6 bases and J 6 bases, with 14 bases left between them. Germline V gene sequence: CDR1 SNHLY, CDR2 FYNNEI. This CDR3 region has 14 residues. CDR3 DNA sequence: TGTGCCAGCAGCTTCGACAGGTCGTCCGGGGAGCTGTTTTTT. This codes for CASSFDRSSGELFF.

In its sample, this clonotype was seen many times. The genes are TRBV5-5 and TRBJ1-3; D unresolved. The CDR3 loop spans 16 amino acids. CDR1 SGHKS and CDR2 YYEKEE come from the germline V gene (reference sequence). The V and J ends lost 0 bases and 7 bases respectively, with 17 bases between them. This CDR3 reads CASSLGYGDSGNTIYF. DNA for the CDR3: TGTGCCAGCAGCTTGGGGTACGGGGATTCGGGGAACACCATATATTTT.

This clonotype was recorded many times. J is TRBJ2-7 and V is TRBV11-1; TRBD1 is a possible D gene (5 bases). CDR3 length equals 15 residues. The V gene's germline CDR1 is SGHAT and CDR2 FQDESV (reference sequence). V gave up 3 bases and J gave up 0 bases, with 12 bases separating them. This CDR3 reads CASSFVDTGSYEQYF. CDR3 bases: TGTGCCAGCAGCTTCGTGGACACCGGCTCCTACGAGCAGTACTTC.

The CDR3 DNA reads as TGTGCCATCAGTGAGCCAGGGTCCTATGGCTACACCTTC. Protein: CAISEPGSYGYTF. This chain uses TRBV10-3 with TRBJ1-2, with D possibly TRBD1 on 5 matching bases. The CDR3 extends over 13 amino acids. CDR1 and CDR2 from the germline V gene are ENHRY and SYGVKD. The V end lost 2 bases, the J end lost 4 bases, and 8 bases lay between the germline ends.

This clonotype was counted many times. The chain joins TRBV28 to TRBJ1-2; D gene ambiguous. This CDR3 comprises 11 residues. Trimming took 3 bases from V and 9 from J, leaving 8 bases between them. The germline V gene has CDR1 MDHEN and CDR2 SYDVKM. This chain's CDR3 is CASSFGRSYTF. CDR3 nucleotide sequence: TGTGCCAGCAGTTTCGGTCGGAGCTACACCTTC.

This clonotype showed up many times. CDR3 amino acids: CAISESRDSNTEAFF. The CDR3 region has the DNA TGTGCCATCAGTGAATCCCGGGACTCAAACACTGAAGCTTTCTTT. This rearrangement joins TRBV10-3 to TRBJ1-1, with D possibly TRBD1 on 5 matching bases. This CDR3 region has 15 residues. In germline, CDR1 is ENHRY, CDR2 SYGVKD. V was trimmed by 3 bases and J by 2 bases, leaving 13 bases between them.

This clonotype has ten or more counts. The chain uses TRBV12-3 or TRBV12-4 and TRBJ2-2; 15 bases align to TRBD2. Losses at the gene ends were 6 bases for V and 5 bases for J; bases not matched to a gene: 4. The CDR3 has 16 amino acids. CDR3 region: CASSRTSGRGTGELFF. The CDR3, as DNA: TGTGCCAGCAGCCGGACTAGCGGGAGGGGAACCGGGGAGCTGTTTTTT.